This is a list of T cell receptor beta chains from one sample in a study of cytomegalovirus exposure and HLA in healthy donors. TCRdb keeps only in-frame clones here, not all; method: immunoSEQ multiplex PCR. The sample consists of 140,000 to 150,000 clones, about 91% of them appearing once. Sequencing was performed on PBMCs. The receptors stem from a man younger than 30 in good health and CMV-seropositive. The CDR3 runs from the conserved cysteine through the conserved F or W. D genes are given only for firm matches. Clone sizes are given selectively: once, few, many, or a class where the clone is expanded.

TRBV7-8	TRBJ2-7	TRBD1	.	CASSGTGNEQYF	TGTGCCAGCAGCGGGACAGGGAACGAGCAGTACTTC
TRBV7-8	TRBJ2-1	TRBD2	.	CASNKGEEREASYSYNEQFF	TGTGCCAGCAACAAAGGGGAGGAGCGGGAGGCATCTTATTCCTACAATGAGCAGTTCTTC
TRBV18	TRBJ2-1	TRBD2	.	CASSPDWGGNEQFF	TGTGCCAGCTCACCAGACTGGGGGGGAAATGAGCAGTTCTTC
TRBV6-5	TRBJ1-2	TRBD1	.	CASSSGQRISYGYTF	TGTGCCAGCAGTTCGGGACAGAGGATATCCTATGGCTACACCTTC
TRBV5-4	TRBJ2-7	.	.	CASSRTDSYEQYF	TGTGCCAGCAGCAGGACGGACAGCTACGAGCAGTACTTC
TRBV5-1	TRBJ1-4	TRBD1	.	CASSLERHRTGVNEKLFF	TGCGCCAGCAGCTTGGAAAGACATAGAACAGGGGTGAATGAAAAACTGTTTTTT
TRBV7-9	TRBJ1-1	.	.	CASSLEGSGTEAFF	TGTGCCAGCAGCTTAGAAGGCAGCGGCACTGAAGCTTTCTTT
TRBV7-2	TRBJ1-1	.	.	CASGHTEAFF	TGTGCCAGCGGGCACACTGAAGCTTTCTTT
TRBV5-1	TRBJ1-2	.	once	CASSLAGDYGYTF	TGCGCCAGCAGCTTGGCAGGGGACTATGGCTACACCTTC
TRBV30	TRBJ1-1	TRBD1	few	CAWDRVLYTEAFF	TGTGCCTGGGACAGGGTCTTGTACACTGAAGCTTTCTTT
TRBV25-1	TRBJ2-5	TRBD2	once	CASSRWGGRETQYF	TGTGCCAGCAGTCGCTGGGGGGGGAGAGAGACCCAGTACTTC
TRBV7-8	TRBJ1-4	TRBD1	.	CASSPRQGLNEKLFF	TGTGCCAGCAGCCCTCGACAGGGTCTTAATGAAAAACTGTTTTTT
TRBV15	TRBJ2-7	.	.	CATSRDYPLGRPAYEQYF	TGTGCCACCAGCAGAGATTACCCCTTAGGCAGGCCTGCTTACGAGCAGTACTTC
TRBV5-6	TRBJ2-3	TRBD1	once	CASSFEGGPSTDTQYF	TGTGCCAGCAGCTTCGAAGGGGGCCCTAGCACAGATACGCAGTATTTT
TRBV30	TRBJ1-3	.	.	CAVGLTGSGNTIYF	TGTGCTGTCGGCCTGACAGGCTCTGGAAACACCATATATTTT
TRBV18	TRBJ2-7	.	.	CASSPAGAGEQYF	TGTGCCAGCTCACCTGCGGGGGCCGGAGAGCAGTACTTC
TRBV12-5	TRBJ2-5	TRBD2	.	CASDAGDPKTQYF	TGTGCTAGTGACGCGGGAGATCCCAAGACCCAGTACTTC
TRBV4-2	TRBJ1-1	.	.	CASSQFSTGDTEAFF	TGTGCCAGCAGCCAATTTTCGACAGGCGACACTGAAGCTTTCTTT
TRBV28	TRBJ1-4	.	.	CASSPPRQATNEKLFF	TGTGCCAGCAGTCCCCCGAGACAGGCAACTAATGAAAAACTGTTTTTT
TRBV10-3	TRBJ2-7	.	few	CAISAQGYEQYF	TGTGCCATCAGTGCACAGGGCTACGAGCAGTACTTC
TRBV11-2	TRBJ2-1	TRBD2	.	CASSSLGGLNEQFF	TGTGCCAGCAGCTCGTTGGGGGGGTTAAATGAGCAGTTCTTC
TRBV19	TRBJ1-1	.	.	CASSHSYTEAFF	TGTGCCAGTAGTCACAGCTACACTGAAGCTTTCTTT
TRBV7-9	TRBJ2-7	TRBD1	.	CASSLDRETSYEQYF	TGTGCCAGCAGCCTCGACAGGGAAACATCCTACGAGCAGTACTTC